This TCR beta chain was obtained from a study of cytomegalovirus exposure and HLA in healthy donors. At the level of the study: About 85 million unique TCRs from HLA-typed donors were held in an early release of data.

Study-level results: Association of some 18,000 TCR beta sequences with HLA alleles was found at 0.05 false discovery rate in a later analysis. According to the study, 150 to 200 TCR beta chains were cytomegalovirus-associated. Reportedly, fewer N-insertions than the roughly 700-donor mean appeared in an Asian-associated ancestry cluster in a later analysis.

To note about this clone: The antigen remains undetermined.

Germline CDR1 and CDR2: LNHDA and SQIVND (reference sequence). The CDR3 sequence is 17 residues long. Trimming pared 1 base from V and 0 bases from J, leaving 13 bases between. The PCR made use of 60 Vbeta and 13 Jbeta primers. Profiled with immunoSEQ multiplex PCR; TCRdb holds only in-frame clones, not every one. The sample yields approximately 160,000 clones, around three quarters seen once. The source material was PBMCs. This sequence joins TRBV19 and TRBJ1-5, with a possible D match to TRBD1 (6 bases). The receptor comes from a man aged 35 to 55 in good health and CMV-seronegative. This CDR3 reads CASSIGGTHYSNQPQHF. The CDR3 bases are TGTGCCAGTAGTATAGGTGGGACACATTATAGCAATCAGCCCCAGCATTTT.